This TCR beta chain stems from a study of T cells after yellow fever vaccination (dated by TCRdb to about 2019). Regarding the complete study: The SMART-Seq v4 Ultra Low Input RNA kit was used to prepare libraries from fractions with low cell numbers. To track T-cell clones before and after primary and booster YFV17D yellow fever vaccination, bulk TCR alpha and beta repertoires were sequenced longitudinally. Blood was drawn at multiple timepoints before and after primary and secondary immunization, with bulk PBMC replicates and cell subsets isolated. Two healthy male donors, one aged 18 to 30 and one aged 30 to 39 years, were included in the cohort.

This clonotype showed up many times. This clone's antigen is unknown. No much larger clonotype is one base removed from it; base qualities were not supplied. What this sample's treatment or condition label stands for: live attenuated yellow fever vaccine strain. PBMCs were isolated from peripheral blood using a standard Ficoll-Paque protocol. CD4 and CD8 T-cell fractions were isolated with Dynabeads CD4 and CD8 positive selection kits. TriZol was used to extract RNA from bulk PBMCs, from CD4 and CD8 fractions, and from dextramer-positive and dextramer-negative fractions. Its CDR3 holds 17 amino acids, cysteine through phenylalanine. Only the CDR3 portion is preserved as DNA: 51 bases, with reading frame beginning at the first base. CDR1 and CDR2 (SEHNR, FQNEAQ) derive from the germline V gene (reference sequence). The germline ends are 14 bases apart after V is trimmed by 0 bases and J by 0 bases. The paper as a whole reports these results and caveats: A small fraction of clonotypes showed up in both the CD4 and CD8 compartments, probably as a result of convergent recombination. The secondary T-cell response was weaker than the primary response but faster, peaking on day 5 instead of day 15. Because only a couple of donors were included in the study, the extent to which the findings can be generalized is limited. Computational filtering was required because FACS-sorted repertoires could contain abundant contaminating clonotypes from the bulk population. Most clones expanded after primary vaccination were re-detected after the booster (around 96% of CD4 and more than 70% of CD8), suggesting broad memory maintenance.

TCR cDNA was synthesized by 5'RACE template switching, which introduced a universal primer site and unique molecular identifiers. Priming for cDNA synthesis came from both the TCR alpha and TCR beta constant segments. Two PCR steps were used to amplify libraries, with sample barcodes and sequencing adapters being added in the second step. Sequencing of libraries was done on Illumina HiSeq 2500 (2x100 bp) or NovaSeq (2x150 bp). Per the original workflow: MIGEC handled demultiplexing of reads and collapsing into UMI consensus sequences, while MiXCR performed V(D)J alignment. Using edgeR on replicate PBMC samples, clonotypes were called vaccine-responding if FDR was below 0.01 and the log2 fold change was above 5 up to day 15. Each bulk clonotype was labeled CD4 or CD8 based on which sequenced repertoire, CD4 or CD8, contained the clonotype at higher abundance. TCRdb's own reprocessing of the public reads used fastp at Q25 and MiXCR and kept productive beta chains. Entries that share a CDR3 protein sequence are merged under the most common genes and DNA. These V and J calls originate from TCRdb's pipeline instead of the authors' own analysis. This sample comprises over 130,000 distinct CDR3 sequences, less than 9.5% of them detected only once. The ten most abundant clones make up approximately 0.78% of the sample.

This specimen consisted of CD4+ T cells sorted from PBMCs, obtained 5 days after the yellow fever booster vaccination. This TCR derives from a man aged 30 to 39 who received the YFV17D yellow fever vaccine. In this chain, TRBV7-9 is recombined with TRBJ1-1; a tentative D call is TRBD1 (6 bases match). The nucleotides read TGTGCCAGCAGCTTAGCTGGTATCCCAGGGGTGAACACTGAAGCTTTCTTT. This encodes CASSLAGIPGVNTEAFF. The CDR3 plus the reference TRBV7-9 and TRBJ1-1 genes for the other parts give the full variable domain: DTGVSQNPRHKITKRGQNVTFRCDPISEHNRLYWYRQTLGQGPEFLTYFQNEAQLEKSRLLSDRFSAERPKGSFSTLEIQRTEQGDSAMYLCASSLAGIPGVNTEAFFGQGTRLTVV.